The text below deals with one TCR beta chain. V shed 5 bases, J shed 5 bases, and the junction held 5 bases outside the gene matches. Germline-derived CDR1 and CDR2 are SNHLY and FYNNEI. This CDR3 is built from 13 residues. The method was immunoSEQ multiplex PCR; TCRdb's version includes in-frame clones alone and lacks a portion of them. The sample lists about 190,000 clones; about 80% were seen once. The data belong to a study of blood T cell repertoires in COVID-19. The sequence was collected from a woman between 55 and 75 years old with COVID-19, enrolled during active disease. Sequenced: peripheral blood. This rearrangement joins TRBV2 to TRBJ1-2, with 7 bases that match TRBD1. The CDR3 loop is CASSRGTVYGYTF. CDR3 coding DNA: TGTGCCAGCAGTCGCGGGACAGTTTATGGCTACACCTTC.